The subject of this entry is one T cell receptor (beta chain). Here immunoSEQ multiplex PCR was the method, and the copy in TCRdb shows in-frame clones only, minus some. The sample carries about 160,000 clones, approximately 87% recorded once. The data were taken from a study of blood T cell repertoires in COVID-19. Across the study: The origin of the acute and convalescent COVID-19 samples was the United States, Italy and Spain.

Germline CDR1 is SGHRS and CDR2 is YFSETQ. V lost 0 bases and J lost 4; bases outside the gene matches: 5. This CDR3 contains 15 residues. The sample was peripheral blood. The chain employs TRBV5-1 and TRBJ1-2, with 8 bases matching TRBD1. This TCR came from a woman in her seventies with COVID-19, enrolled during active disease. CDR3 loop: CASSLGGQDIYGYTF. The CDR3, as DNA: TGCGCCAGCAGCTTGGGGGGACAGGACATCTATGGCTACACCTTC.